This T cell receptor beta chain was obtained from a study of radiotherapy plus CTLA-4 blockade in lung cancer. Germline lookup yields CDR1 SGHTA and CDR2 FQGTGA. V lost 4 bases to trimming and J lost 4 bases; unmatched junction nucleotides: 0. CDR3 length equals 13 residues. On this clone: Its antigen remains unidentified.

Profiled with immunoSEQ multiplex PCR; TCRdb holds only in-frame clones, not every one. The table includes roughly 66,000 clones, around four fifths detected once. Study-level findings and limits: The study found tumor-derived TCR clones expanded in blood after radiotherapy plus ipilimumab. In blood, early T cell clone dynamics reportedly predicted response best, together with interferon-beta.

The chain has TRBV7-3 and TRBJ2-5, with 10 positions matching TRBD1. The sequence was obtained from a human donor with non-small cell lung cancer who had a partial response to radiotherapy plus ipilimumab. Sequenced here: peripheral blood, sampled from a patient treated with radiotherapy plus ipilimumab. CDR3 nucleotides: TGTGCCAGCAGCTGGGACAGGGGAGAGACCCAGTACTTC. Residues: CASSWDRGETQYF.